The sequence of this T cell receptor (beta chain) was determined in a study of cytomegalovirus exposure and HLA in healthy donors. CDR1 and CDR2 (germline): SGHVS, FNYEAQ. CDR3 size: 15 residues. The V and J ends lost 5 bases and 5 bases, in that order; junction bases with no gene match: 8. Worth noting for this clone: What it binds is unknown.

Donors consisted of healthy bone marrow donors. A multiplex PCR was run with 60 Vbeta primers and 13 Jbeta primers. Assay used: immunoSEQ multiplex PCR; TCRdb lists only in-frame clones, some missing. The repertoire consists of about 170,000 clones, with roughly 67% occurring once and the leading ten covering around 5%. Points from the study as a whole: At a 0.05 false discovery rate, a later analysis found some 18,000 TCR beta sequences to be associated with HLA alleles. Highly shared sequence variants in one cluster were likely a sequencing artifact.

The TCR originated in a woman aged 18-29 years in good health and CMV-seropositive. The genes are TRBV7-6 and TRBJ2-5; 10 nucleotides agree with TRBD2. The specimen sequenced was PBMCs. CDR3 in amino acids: CASSRRLAGRETQYF. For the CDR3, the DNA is TGTGCCAGCAGCCGACGACTAGCGGGTCGGGAGACCCAGTACTTC. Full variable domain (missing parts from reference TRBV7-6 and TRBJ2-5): GAGVSQSPRYKVTKRGQDVALRCDPISGHVSLYWYRQALGQGPEFLTYFNYEAQQDKSGLPNDRFSAERPEGSISTLTIQRTEQRDSAMYRCASSRRLAGRETQYFGPGTRLLVL.